These 6 T cell receptor beta chains were all obtained from the same sample, sequenced in a study of read filtering for tumor transcriptome and immune sequencing. Molecular barcoded adaptors covering alpha/delta and beta/gamma chains were used on about 390 ng RNA. TCRdb ran MiXCR on the reads and lists one entry per CDR3 protein. The data show 130,000 or so distinct CDR3 sequences, about 12% seen once. Sample: a population of CD138-negative cells sorted from bone marrow. Receptors originate from a donor aged 40 or older with multiple myeloma.

This clonotype has ten or more counts. The J gene is TRBJ2-7, the V gene TRBV29-1, with D possibly called TRBD1 or TRBD2 (5 bases each). Trimming took 5 bases from V and 7 from J, leaving 15 bases between them. The CDR3 consists of 12 residues. In germline, CDR1 is SQVTM, CDR2 ANQGSEA. The CDR3: CSVRRDGHEQYF. The CDR3 bases are TGCAGCGTTCGCCGGGACGGACATGAGCAGTACTTC.

This clonotype was seen repeatedly, ten times or more. The rearrangement uses TRBV5-1 and TRBJ2-1; 7 bases align to TRBD1. This CDR3 has 13 residues. Unmatched junction bases numbered 1, after V lost 2 bases and J lost 5 bases. CDR1 and CDR2 (germline): SGHRS, YFSETQ. In DNA form, the CDR3 reads TGCGCCAGCAGCTTCCAGGGGGACAATGAGCAGTTCTTC. This encodes CASSFQGDNEQFF.

This clonotype was picked up many times. The genes are TRBV10-3 and TRBJ2-2; 7 bases align to TRBD1. Germline values: CDR1 ENHRY, CDR2 SYGVKD. The CDR3 is 15 residues long. V was clipped by 6 bases and J by 2 bases; unmatched bases: 6. The DNA for the CDR3 is TGTGCCATCAGCGCCGGGACAGCCAACACCGGGGAGCTGTTTTTT. Protein sequence: CAISAGTANTGELFF.

This clonotype occurred many times. CDR3 region: CASTLDLLSTDTQYF. The CDR3, as DNA: TGTGCCAGTACCCTGGACCTCCTTAGCACAGATACGCAGTATTTT. The chain combines TRBV19 with TRBJ2-3; D gene ambiguous. Trimming pared 7 bases from V and 0 bases from J, leaving 14 bases between. Germline V lookup: CDR1 LNHDA, CDR2 SQIVND (reference sequence). The CDR3 contains 15 residues.

This clonotype was found a few times. A read error may be the cause here, since a much bigger clone is one base away. The V and J genes are TRBV7-9 and TRBJ1-1; 8 bases agree with TRBD1. CDR1 and CDR2 from the germline V gene are SEHNR and FQNEAQ (reference sequence). The CDR3 covers 13 residues. Losses at the gene ends were 5 bases for V and 6 bases for J; bases not matched to a gene: 5. The CDR3 protein is CASSRQQGAEAFF. The CDR3 coding sequence is TGTGCCAGCAGCCGTCAACAGGGGGCTGAAGCTTTCTTT. The full variable domain, in which reference TRBV7-9 and TRBJ1-1 provide the parts outside the CDR3, is DTGVSQNPRHKITKRGQNVTFRCDPISEHNRLYWYRQTLGQGPEFLTYFQNEAQLEKSRLLSDRFSAERPKGSFSTLEIQRTEQGDSAMYLCASSRQQGAEAFFGQGTRLTVV.

In this sample, this clonotype turned up a few times. A single base separates this from a much larger clone, so it may be a read error. This CDR3 is missing its conserved last phenylalanine or tryptophan, likely due to a read error. V is TRBV27 and J is TRBJ2-1, with D perhaps matching TRBD1 (6 bases). The ends were cut back, 0 bases at V and 3 bases at J, with 9 bases in the middle. CDR1 is MNHEY, CDR2 SMNVEV, per germline (reference sequence). This CDR3 has 15 amino acids. The CDR3 loop is CASSLSTGIYNEQFS. The CDR3, as DNA: TGTGCCAGCAGTTTATCGACAGGTATCTACAATGAGCAGTTCTCC.